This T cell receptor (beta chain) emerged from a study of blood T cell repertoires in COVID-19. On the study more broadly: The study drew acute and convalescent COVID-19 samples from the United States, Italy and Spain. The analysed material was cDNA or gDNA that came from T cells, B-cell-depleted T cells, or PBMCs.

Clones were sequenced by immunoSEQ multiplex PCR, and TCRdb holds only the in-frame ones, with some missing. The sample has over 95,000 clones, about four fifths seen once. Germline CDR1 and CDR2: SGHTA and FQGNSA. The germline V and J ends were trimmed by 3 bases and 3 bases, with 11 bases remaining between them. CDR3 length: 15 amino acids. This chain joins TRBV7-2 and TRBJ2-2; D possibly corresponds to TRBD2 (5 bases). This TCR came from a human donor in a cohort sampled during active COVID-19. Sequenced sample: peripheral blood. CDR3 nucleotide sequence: TGTGCCAGCAGCTTTAAAGGGCGGGACACCGGGGAGCTGTTTTTT. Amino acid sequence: CASSFKGRDTGELFF.